These 26 T cell receptor beta chains came from one sample sequenced in a study of blood T cell repertoires in COVID-19. Generated by immunoSEQ multiplex PCR, the TCRdb table keeps only in-frame clones and is missing some. The table records 200,000 or so clones, roughly 80% of them present only once. Sequences were obtained from peripheral blood. Source of these receptors: a young woman with acute or convalescent COVID-19.

The gene calls are TRBV18 and TRBJ2-2; weak D call: TRBD2 (5 bases). Trimming left V 5 bases short and J 9 bases short, with 7 bases between. Germline V gene data show CDR1 as KGHSH and CDR2 as LQKENI. The CDR3 loop spans 11 amino acids. The CDR3 DNA follows: TGTGCCAGCTCATCGGGATGGGAGCTGTTTTTT. As protein: CASSSGWELFF.

CDR3 DNA sequence: TGTGCCAGCAGCGTAGCCTTCGAGGATTCACCCCTCCACTTT. Its protein is CASSVAFEDSPLHF. The gene calls are TRBV9 and TRBJ1-6; D unclear. The ends were cut back, 0 bases at V and 8 bases at J, with 9 bases in the middle. This CDR3 comprises 14 residues. CDR1 and CDR2 (germline): SGDLS, YYNGEE.

V usage is TRBV28 and J usage is TRBJ2-7, with D perhaps TRBD1 (6 bases). V lost 6 bases and J lost 5, with 26 bases in between. The CDR3 is made up of 17 amino acids. Per germline, CDR1 MDHEN and CDR2 SYDVKM. CDR3 region: CASSPRSQYLHRDEQYF. Here the CDR3 DNA reads TGTGCCAGCAGCCCTCGTTCCCAATACCTCCACAGGGACGAGCAGTACTTC.

The chain is built from TRBV27 and TRBJ1-2, with 10 bases identical to TRBD1. Germline values: CDR1 MNHEY, CDR2 SMNVEV (reference sequence). The CDR3 is 16 amino acids. V lost 1 base to trimming and J lost 8 bases; unmatched junction nucleotides: 10. The CDR3 nucleotides are TGTGCCAGCAGTTTATTTCCCCTGACAGGGGGCGAAGGCTACACCTTC. Protein product: CASSLFPLTGGEGYTF.

This sequence joins TRBV30 and TRBJ1-2, with a possible D match to TRBD1 (5 bases). The CDR3 sequence is 12 residues long. V lost 6 bases and J lost 5, with 13 bases in between. Germline values: CDR1 GTSNPN, CDR2 SVGIG (reference sequence). CDR3 amino acids: CACKAGGYGYTF. The CDR3 DNA is TGTGCCTGCAAAGCTGGGGGGTATGGCTACACCTTC. Filled out from reference TRBV30 and TRBJ1-2, the complete variable domain reads SQTIHQWPATLVQPVGSPLSLECTVEGTSNPNLYWYRQAAGRGLQLLFYSVGIGQISSEVPQNLSASRPQDRQFILSSKKLLLSDSGFYLCACKAGGYGYTFGSGTRLTVV.

The rearrangement links TRBV27 to TRBJ2-4, with TRBD1 as a possible D gene (6 bases). CDR1 MNHEY and CDR2 SMNVEV come from the germline V gene (reference sequence). The CDR3 runs 16 residues. V was pared by 1 base and J by 5 bases, with 15 bases between. The CDR3 loop reads CASSLLLQGRQNIQYF. The DNA for the CDR3 is TGTGCCAGCAGTTTATTGCTACAGGGTCGCCAAAACATTCAGTACTTC.

This clone was seen just once. Written as DNA, the CDR3 is TGTGCCAGCAGTTTCACCCTCACCGGTGGGACCCAGTACTTC. This codes for CASSFTLTGGTQYF. J is TRBJ2-5 and V is TRBV27, with D unresolved. This CDR3 spans 14 amino acids. Germline lookup yields CDR1 MNHEY and CDR2 SMNVEV (reference sequence). V lost 3 bases to trimming and J lost 7 bases, with 15 bases between them.

This clone was seen once. The chain couples TRBV4-2 to TRBJ2-1, with 9 nucleotides matching TRBD2. With V trimmed by 4 bases and J by 3 bases, 7 bases remained unmatched. Germline values: CDR1 LGHNA, CDR2 YNFKEQ. CDR3 length: 16 amino acids. The CDR3 bases are TGTGCCAGCAGCCCGAAGACTAGCGGAAACTACAATGAGCAGTTCTTC. This translates into CASSPKTSGNYNEQFF.

The chain has TRBV28 and TRBJ2-7, with D uncertain. V shed 5 bases and J shed 3 bases, with 5 bases lying between them. Germline loops: CDR1 MDHEN, CDR2 SYDVKM. This CDR3 is 11 amino acids long. The CDR3 sequence: CASSPFYEQYF. CDR3 DNA: TGTGCCAGCAGTCCGTTCTACGAGCAGTACTTC.

The V call is TRBV27, the J call TRBJ1-2; a possible D gene is TRBD1 (6 bases). Germline CDR1 reads MNHEY; CDR2 reads SMNVEV (reference sequence). Trimming removed 9 bases from V and 3 bases from J, with 14 bases in between. The CDR3 extends over 13 amino acids. The CDR3 region is CASTPGHDYGYTF. The CDR3 coding sequence is TGTGCCAGTACGCCGGGACACGACTATGGCTACACCTTC.

The chain couples TRBV6-5 to TRBJ2-7, with a possible D match to TRBD1 (5 bases). This CDR3 spans 16 amino acids. Looked up from germline, CDR1 is MNHEY and CDR2 is SVGAGI. V was clipped by 0 bases and J by 0 bases, with 12 bases between them. The CDR3 sequence: CASSYSAGSSSYEQYF. DNA of the CDR3: TGTGCCAGCAGTTACTCGGCAGGGTCAAGCTCCTACGAGCAGTACTTC.

The genes are TRBV5-4 and TRBJ2-4; 7 positions match TRBD1. Germline CDR1 SGHNT, CDR2 YYREEE (reference sequence). Trimming cost V 4 bases and J 4 bases; bases outside gene matches: 14. CDR3 length: 17 residues. CDR3 in amino acids: CASSPQTGDRLKNIQYF. CDR3 nucleotide sequence: TGTGCCAGCAGCCCGCAAACCGGGGACAGACTAAAAAACATTCAGTACTTC.

J is TRBJ2-5 and V is TRBV19; D is undetermined. The V and J ends lost 0 bases and 1 base respectively, with 6 bases between them. Germline V lookup: CDR1 LNHDA, CDR2 SQIVND (reference sequence). This CDR3 contains 14 residues. In nucleotides, the CDR3 is TGTGCCAGTAGTATAGATCATGTCCAAGAGACCCAGTACTTC. Translating it yields CASSIDHVQETQYF.

This chain's CDR3 is CASGSSGQRYGYTF. The CDR3 DNA reads as TGTGCCAGCGGATCCTCGGGACAGAGATATGGCTACACCTTC. This chain joins TRBV11-2 and TRBJ1-2; 7 nucleotides line up with TRBD1. This CDR3 contains 14 residues. Trimming cost V 8 bases and J 5 bases; bases outside gene matches: 11. Per germline, CDR1 SGHAT and CDR2 FQNNGV.

The genes are TRBV6-2 or TRBV6-3 and TRBJ1-2, with D tentatively TRBD1 (5 bases). V gave up 4 bases and J gave up 4 bases, with 13 bases separating them. The germline V gene encodes CDR1 MNHEY and CDR2 SVGEGT. The CDR3 covers 14 residues. The CDR3 nucleotides read TGTGCCAGCAGTTCGCTGGGGGGTTTCTATGGCTACACCTTC. It yields the protein CASSSLGGFYGYTF.

This CDR3 is CASSQEAVSGRYEQFF. The CDR3 coding sequence is TGTGCCAGCAGCCAAGAGGCCGTTAGCGGGAGGTATGAGCAGTTCTTC. V gene TRBV4-2 combines with J gene TRBJ2-1, with 10 positions matching TRBD2. The CDR3 runs 16 residues. V was clipped by 0 bases and J by 8 bases; unmatched bases: 7. Looked up from germline, CDR1 is LGHNA and CDR2 is YNFKEQ.

The chain is built from TRBV14 and TRBJ2-7, with a possible D match to TRBD1 (7 bases). CDR1 and CDR2 (germline): SGHDN, FVKESK. Trimming stripped 1 base from V and 2 bases from J, with 12 bases between. The CDR3 loop spans 15 amino acids. The CDR3 bases are TGTGCCAGCAGCCAAGGACAGGGAGGTCCCTACGAGCAGTACTTC. Its protein is CASSQGQGGPYEQYF.

The chain links TRBV4-3 to TRBJ2-1, with D uncertain. Trimming took off 4 bases at V and 4 bases at J, with 14 bases between the two ends. The CDR3 extends over 15 amino acids. CDR1 is LGHNA and CDR2 is YSLEER in the germline V gene. CDR3 nucleotides: TGCGCCAGCAGCCTGTCTGCTACGTCTTACAATGAGCAGTTCTTC. Protein: CASSLSATSYNEQFF.

The V and J genes are TRBV13 and TRBJ2-5, with 11 nucleotides matching TRBD1. Germline V gives CDR1 PRHDT, CDR2 FYEKMQ (reference sequence). With 5 bases clipped from V and 5 bases from J, the junction kept 7 bases outside the gene matches. This CDR3 has 15 amino acids. The CDR3 sequence: CASSLRDRGWETQYF. CDR3 sequence (DNA): TGTGCCAGCAGCCTACGGGACAGGGGGTGGGAGACCCAGTACTTC.

The CDR3 loop is CASSLAGQGLQPQHF. The CDR3 coding sequence is TGTGCCAGCAGTTTAGCAGGGCAGGGACTTCAGCCCCAGCATTTT. This rearrangement joins TRBV28 to TRBJ1-5; D may be TRBD1 (5 bases). Looked up from germline, CDR1 is MDHEN and CDR2 is SYDVKM. CDR3 length equals 15 residues. Trimming left V 2 bases short and J 6 bases short, with 14 bases between.

This chain links TRBV2 with TRBJ1-5; the D gene is possibly TRBD1 (5 bases). Germline V gene data show CDR1 as SNHLY and CDR2 as FYNNEI. The CDR3 runs to 14 residues. Trimming removed 8 bases at V and 5 bases at J, with 16 bases between. The CDR3 here is CASSFRQQDQPQHF. The CDR3, as DNA: TGTGCCAGCTCTTTTAGACAGCAAGATCAGCCCCAGCATTTT.

This chain links TRBV4-3 with TRBJ1-2; D remains unclear. V was clipped by 1 base and J by 4 bases, with 7 bases between them. Germline lookup yields CDR1 LGHNA and CDR2 YSLEER. The CDR3 is 13 residues long. CDR3 region: CASSQVLSYGYTF. The CDR3 nucleotides are TGCGCCAGCAGCCAAGTCCTCTCCTATGGCTACACCTTC.

J is TRBJ1-1 and V is TRBV7-3, with 8 bases matching TRBD1. The length of the CDR3 is 15 residues. V lost 2 bases to trimming and J lost 4 bases; unmatched junction nucleotides: 6. Germline CDR1 reads SGHTA; CDR2 reads FQGTGA. Here the CDR3 reads CASSLYRGGSTEAFF. The CDR3 DNA reads as TGTGCCAGCAGCTTATACAGGGGGGGTAGCACTGAAGCTTTCTTT.

This chain links TRBV5-1 with TRBJ2-3; a possible D gene is TRBD2 (5 bases). V was cut by 0 bases and J by 0 bases, with 11 bases left in between. Germline loops: CDR1 SGHRS, CDR2 YFSETQ. The CDR3 runs 16 residues. CDR3 amino acids: CASSLVGISSTDTQYF. In nucleotides, the CDR3 is TGCGCCAGCAGCTTGGTCGGGATTTCTAGCACAGATACGCAGTATTTT.

This chain uses TRBV3-1 (or the pseudogene TRBV3-2) with TRBJ1-2; TRBD1 matches at 9 bases. The V gene's germline CDR1 is LGHDT and CDR2 YNNKEL (reference sequence). With 4 bases clipped from V and 5 bases from J, the junction kept 5 bases outside the gene matches. The CDR3 consists of 14 residues. CDR3: CASSPSGTGYGYTF. The CDR3 bases are TGTGCCAGCAGCCCCTCCGGGACAGGGTATGGCTACACCTTC.

The rearrangement links TRBV6-1 to TRBJ2-3, with TRBD2 matching 13 bases. V shed 2 bases, J shed 3 bases, and the junction held 2 bases outside the gene matches. Germline V gives CDR1 MNHNS, CDR2 SASEGT. This CDR3 has 16 residues. The CDR3 spells CASSETSGRGTDTQYF. The CDR3 DNA follows: TGTGCCAGCAGTGAAACTAGCGGGAGGGGGACAGATACGCAGTATTTT.